Listed below are T cell receptor beta chains from one sample, sequenced in a study of blood T cell repertoires in COVID-19. Produced via immunoSEQ multiplex PCR; TCRdb's table is partial and in-frame only. The sample contains 200,000 to 250,000 clones, under 85% of which appear only once. Sample: PBMCs or T cells enriched from blood (not recorded which). These receptor sequences come from a man aged 55 to 70 who had recovered from COVID-19. Each CDR3 is given with its conserved first and last residue. A D gene is named only where the DNA matches it firmly. Rows give clone size only sometimes, using once, few, many, or a class for an expanded clone.

J: TRBJ1-1
size: -
V: TRBV24-1
D: TRBD1
CDR3: CATSDPQGREAFF
DNA: TGTGCCACCAGTGACCCACAGGGGCGTGAAGCTTTCTTT

J: TRBJ2-7
size: -
V: TRBV19
D: TRBD1
CDR3: CASSTQGFGYEQYF
DNA: TGTGCCAGTAGTACACAGGGGTTCGGCTACGAGCAGTACTTC

J: TRBJ2-7
size: -
V: TRBV30
D: TRBD2
CDR3: CAWSVGIAGSYEQYF
DNA: TGTGCCTGGAGTGTTGGGATAGCGGGAAGCTACGAGCAGTACTTC

J: TRBJ2-7
size: -
V: TRBV4-3
D: -
CDR3: CASSQLRDNSYEQYF
DNA: TGCGCCAGCAGCCAACTCCGGGACAACTCCTACGAGCAGTACTTC

J: TRBJ1-2
size: -
V: TRBV19
D: -
CDR3: CASSPIAGTAANYGYTF
DNA: TGTGCCAGTAGTCCAATTGCGGGGACCGCAGCTAACTATGGCTACACCTTC

J: TRBJ1-3
size: -
V: TRBV5-6
D: -
CDR3: CASSFGGANGNTIYF
DNA: TGTGCCAGCAGCTTTGGAGGAGCAAATGGAAACACCATATATTTT

J: TRBJ1-2
size: -
V: TRBV3-1/TRBV3-2
D: TRBD1
CDR3: CASSQGAVRTGHGYTF
DNA: TGTGCCAGCAGCCAAGGGGCCGTCCGGACAGGGCATGGCTACACCTTC

J: TRBJ2-7
size: few
V: TRBV9
D: -
CDR3: CASSPRDTGYEQYF
DNA: TGTGCCAGCAGCCCTCGGGACACGGGCTACGAGCAGTACTTC

J: TRBJ1-5
size: -
V: TRBV6-5
D: -
CDR3: CASRNRDTYQPQHF
DNA: TGTGCCAGCAGGAACCGGGACACTTATCAGCCCCAGCATTTT

J: TRBJ1-3
size: -
V: TRBV10-3
D: -
CDR3: CAISESKGNGNTIYF
DNA: TGTGCCATCAGTGAGTCGAAGGGGAACGGAAACACCATATATTTT

J: TRBJ1-1
size: -
V: TRBV29-1
D: -
CDR3: CSVARIMNTEAFF
DNA: TGCAGCGTTGCTAGGATAATGAACACTGAAGCTTTCTTT

J: TRBJ2-3
size: -
V: TRBV5-1
D: TRBD2
CDR3: CASSFTAGGPSTDTQYF
DNA: TGCGCCAGCAGCTTTACAGCGGGGGGGCCTAGCACAGATACGCAGTATTTT

J: TRBJ2-1
size: -
V: TRBV18
D: -
CDR3: CASSPTGNEQFF
DNA: TGTGCCAGCTCACCAACGGGTAATGAGCAGTTCTTC

J: TRBJ1-1
size: -
V: TRBV7-2
D: TRBD1
CDR3: CASSHSRDRGSVNTEAFF
DNA: TGTGCCAGCAGCCACAGCCGGGACAGGGGTTCTGTGAACACTGAAGCTTTCTTT

J: TRBJ1-6
size: -
V: TRBV6-2/TRBV6-3
D: -
CDR3: CASSYDVGHYSSYNSPLHF
DNA: TGTGCCAGCAGTTACGATGTCGGACACTATAGCTCCTATAATTCACCCCTCCACTTT

J: TRBJ2-6
size: -
V: TRBV7-9
D: -
CDR3: CASSLVGAEGANVLTF
DNA: TGTGCCAGCAGCTTAGTGGGGGCAGAAGGGGCCAACGTCCTGACTTTC

J: TRBJ1-1
size: -
V: TRBV12-5
D: TRBD1
CDR3: CASGLDRGTEAFF
DNA: TGTGCTAGTGGTTTGGACAGGGGCACTGAAGCTTTCTTT

J: TRBJ2-2
size: -
V: TRBV19
D: TRBD2
CDR3: CASSISLASGEVGELFF
DNA: TGTGCCAGTAGTATTTCTCTGGCTAGCGGGGAGGTCGGGGAGCTGTTTTTT

J: TRBJ1-5
size: few
V: TRBV15
D: TRBD1
CDR3: CATSLDRGLNQPQHF
DNA: TGTGCCACCAGCCTTGACAGGGGACTCAATCAGCCCCAGCATTTT

J: TRBJ1-1
size: once
V: TRBV9
D: TRBD1
CDR3: CASSVGGQGNTEAFF
DNA: TGTGCCAGCAGCGTAGGGGGACAGGGGAACACTGAAGCTTTCTTT

J: TRBJ2-7
size: -
V: TRBV19
D: TRBD2
CDR3: CASSIGGVGEQYF
DNA: TGTGCCAGTAGTATTGGGGGGGTAGGCGAGCAGTACTTC